This T cell receptor beta chain was sequenced for a study of T cell responses to AZD1222 COVID-19 vaccine. The CDR3 totals 15 residues. Trimming took 4 bases from V and 5 from J, leaving 17 bases between them. CDR1 and CDR2 from the germline V gene are LGHDT and YNNKEL (reference sequence). Repertoires were generated with immunoSEQ multiplex PCR, while TCRdb's copy carries only in-frame clones and drops some. The table has about 81,000 clones, more than 70% seen once. The clonotype comes from an adult who received the AZD1222 COVID-19 vaccine. The material sequenced was peripheral blood, taken 28 days after the second AZD1222 dose. This chain links TRBV3-1 (or the pseudogene TRBV3-2) with TRBJ2-5; the D gene is possibly TRBD2 (5 bases). In DNA, the CDR3 is TGTGCCAGCAGCCCCCCCCCGCGGGCCGGTGAGACCCAGTACTTC. This translates into CASSPPPRAGETQYF.